These 24 T cell receptor beta chains were sequenced from one sample in a study of OX40 agonist ivuxolimab in advanced cancers. The library was made by the immunoSEQ multiplex PCR assay. TCRdb limited this immuneACCESS table to in-frame rearrangements with V and J called. A share of clones is missing; checked studies link under half to unresolved V genes, and the rest is unexplained. This sample has around 76,000 clones in its table, and roughly 90% of those were observed once. Of the sample, approximately 2.8% is held by the ten largest clones. This sample comprised CD4+ or CD8+ T cells sorted from blood, obtained in a trial of the OX40 agonist ivuxolimab. These receptors were obtained from an adult with an advanced solid tumor such as melanoma, head and neck, liver or kidney cancer.

The J gene is TRBJ1-5, the V gene TRBV28; D unclear. With 6 bases removed from V and 0 bases from J, the gap between germline ends came to 15 bases. The V gene's germline CDR1 is MDHEN and CDR2 SYDVKM. The CDR3 length is 16 residues. CDR3 sequence (DNA): TGTGCCAGCAGCCTTCCCTCCTCTAATAGCAATCAGCCCCAGCATTTT. Protein product: CASSLPSSNSNQPQHF.

This chain joins TRBV10-3 and TRBJ2-7; D might be TRBD1 or TRBD2, each matching 5 bases. The V end lost 0 bases, the J end lost 6 bases, and 12 bases lay between the germline ends. CDR1 ENHRY and CDR2 SYGVKD come from the germline V gene. The CDR3 length is 14 residues. The chain's CDR3 is CAISESTSGREQYF. The CDR3 DNA sequence: TGTGCCATCAGTGAGTCGACCTCGGGACGCGAGCAGTACTTC.

Note on this clone: The junction and the germline gene differ at one end; a read error may be behind it. The CDR3 here is CASSLGRSYNPPLHF. DNA of the CDR3: TGCGCCAGCAGCTTAGGCAGGAGCTATAATCCACCCCTCCACTTT. The rearrangement links TRBV5-1 to TRBJ1-6; the D is unclear. CDR1 is SGHRS and CDR2 is YFSETQ in the germline V gene. CDR3 size: 15 residues.

Here the CDR3 DNA reads TGTGCCAGTGGCAACCCAGGGGGCTGGGAGCAGTTCTTC. The encoded protein is CASGNPGGWEQFF. The genes are TRBV19 and TRBJ2-1; TRBD1 matches 8 bases. Looked up from germline, CDR1 is LNHDA and CDR2 is SQIVND (reference sequence). The CDR3 runs to 13 residues. Unmatched junction bases numbered 10, after V lost 8 bases and J lost 10 bases.

V gene TRBV5-6 combines with J gene TRBJ2-3; 7 bases are a match to TRBD2. The CDR3 covers 14 residues. CDR1 is SGHDT, CDR2 YYEEEE, per germline. The J segment lost 2 bases and the V segment lost 4 bases, leaving 4 bases of the junction unmatched. CDR3 nucleotide sequence: TGTGCCAGCAGCGGGCTAGCGGACACAGATACGCAGTATTTT. As protein: CASSGLADTDTQYF.

The chain couples TRBV4-2 to TRBJ2-3; tentative D call: TRBD2 (6 bases). This CDR3 comprises 16 residues. Trimming took 1 base from V and 0 from J, leaving 11 bases between them. Germline-derived CDR1 and CDR2 are LGHNA and YNFKEQ. The CDR3 nucleotides are TGTGCCAGCAGCCAAGGCGGCGGGGAGAGCACAGATACGCAGTATTTT. Residues: CASSQGGGESTDTQYF.

The chain is built from TRBV6-1 and TRBJ2-7; D unresolved. The CDR3 runs to 17 residues. V was pared by 1 base and J by 4 bases, with 20 bases between. CDR1 and CDR2 (germline): MNHNS, SASEGT. The CDR3 sequence: CASSEDDGWQVTYEQYF. CDR3 nucleotides: TGTGCCAGCAGTGAAGACGATGGTTGGCAGGTGACTTACGAGCAGTACTTC.

The V and J genes are TRBV5-1 and TRBJ2-5, with D uncertain. V was trimmed by 9 bases and J by 4 bases, leaving 19 bases between them. The CDR3 has 14 residues. CDR1 is SGHRS and CDR2 is YFSETQ in the germline V gene. The CDR3 coding sequence is TGCGCCACCCGGACGGGCCCCGGCGGAGAGACCCAGTACTTC. Encoded protein: CATRTGPGGETQYF.

The chain combines TRBV7-2 with TRBJ1-3; the D gene is possibly TRBD1 (5 bases). The germline CDR1 and CDR2 sequences are SGHTA and FQGNSA. This CDR3 has 16 amino acids. V lost 3 bases and J lost 2, with 14 bases in between. The CDR3 DNA reads TGTGCCAGCAGCTTGAACCCCCGAGGGGCTGGAAACACCATATATTTT. Translating gives CASSLNPRGAGNTIYF.

The chain recombines TRBV7-2 with TRBJ2-7; a possible D gene is TRBD1 (5 bases). V was clipped by 5 bases and J by 2 bases, with 16 bases between them. Germline CDR1 SGHTA, CDR2 FQGNSA. The CDR3 is 15 residues long. In DNA form, the CDR3 reads TGTGCCAGCAGCGTCGTACAGGTCTCGGCCTACGAGCAGTACTTC. Translation: CASSVVQVSAYEQYF.

On this clone: At one of its ends the junction is not consistent with the germline gene, which may arise from a read error. The chain employs TRBV6-1 and TRBJ2-3, with no clear D. The CDR3 has 11 residues. CDR1 MNHNS and CDR2 SASEGT come from the germline V gene. CDR3 protein: CAGSEVDTQYF. The DNA of the CDR3 is TGTGCCGGCAGTGAAGTAGATACGCAGTATTTT.

This sequence joins TRBV5-1 and TRBJ1-3; 7 nucleotides match TRBD1. The CDR3 runs 15 residues. Germline V CDR1 and CDR2: SGHRS, YFSETQ. V trimming: 2 bases; J trimming: 2 bases; junction bases outside the gene matches: 4. The CDR3 protein is CASSFLQGAGNTIYF. Here the CDR3 DNA reads TGCGCCAGCAGCTTCTTGCAGGGGGCTGGAAACACCATATATTTT.

This chain joins TRBV5-3 and TRBJ2-5; possibly TRBD2 for D (5 bases). TRBV5-3 is labeled an ORF, and its function is uncertain. CDR3 length: 14 amino acids. Trimming removed 0 bases at V and 1 base at J, with 7 bases between. DNA of the CDR3: TGTGCCAGAAGCTTGGCGCGGGCCCAAGAGACCCAGTACTTC. This translates into CARSLARAQETQYF.

As to this clone: At one end, the junction sequence differs from germline, possibly due to a read error. The rearrangement uses TRBV6-1 and TRBJ1-5; 9 nucleotides line up with TRBD1. This CDR3 region has 12 residues. The germline V gene encodes CDR1 MNHNS and CDR2 SASEGT. The CDR3 sequence: CASSTGTGNMYF. The CDR3 nucleotides read TGTGCCAGCAGTACCGGGACAGGGAATATGTATTTT.

The chain combines TRBV28 with TRBJ1-2; perhaps TRBD1 as D (5 bases). The CDR3 totals 11 residues. V gave up 10 bases and J gave up 5 bases, with 11 bases separating them. The germline V gene encodes CDR1 MDHEN and CDR2 SYDVKM. CDR3 region: CANGDGYGYTF. The CDR3 DNA is TGTGCCAACGGGGACGGTTATGGCTACACCTTC.

The chain uses TRBV7-2 and TRBJ1-5; D uncertain. The CDR3 spans 14 residues. Germline CDR1 SGHTA, CDR2 FQGNSA. Trimming removed 0 bases at V and 4 bases at J, with 7 bases between. Here the CDR3 DNA reads TGTGCCAGCAGCTTAGCAGACCCAAATCAGCCCCAGCATTTT. Translation gives CASSLADPNQPQHF.

The genes are TRBV5-1 and TRBJ1-2; D might be TRBD1 (5 bases). The CDR3 sequence is 13 residues long. The ends were cut back, 0 bases at V and 8 bases at J, with 11 bases in the middle. Germline V gives CDR1 SGHRS, CDR2 YFSETQ. CDR3: CASSLGQGGGYTF. The CDR3 DNA follows: TGCGCCAGCAGCTTGGGGCAGGGAGGAGGCTACACCTTC.

V is TRBV9 and J is TRBJ2-7; maybe TRBD1 (5 bases). Germline values: CDR1 SGDLS, CDR2 YYNGEE. Deletions cut 0 bases from V and 2 bases from J, with 9 bases between. This CDR3 contains 14 residues. The CDR3 sequence: CASSVAPGTYEQYF. CDR3 DNA: TGTGCCAGCAGCGTAGCTCCAGGGACCTACGAGCAGTACTTC.

The genes are TRBV29-1 and TRBJ1-3; D ambiguous. Trimming removed 4 bases from V and 2 bases from J, with 12 bases in between. Per the germline V gene, CDR1 is SQVTM and CDR2 is ANQGSEA. CDR3 length: 14 residues. The CDR3 DNA reads TGCAGCGTTGCCGACATTCGTACTGGAAACACCATATATTTT. It specifies CSVADIRTGNTIYF.

V and J are TRBV6-1 and TRBJ1-6; D ambiguous. Looked up from germline, CDR1 is MNHNS and CDR2 is SASEGT. The CDR3 runs to 15 residues. Deletions cut 6 bases from V and 0 bases from J, with 9 bases between. DNA for the CDR3: TGTGCCAGCAGCGGAGGAAACTCCTATAATTCACCCCTCCACTTT. This translates into CASSGGNSYNSPLHF.

This sequence joins TRBV4-1 and TRBJ2-3; 9 nucleotides align to TRBD1. Germline-derived CDR1 and CDR2 are MGHRA and YSYEKL. The CDR3 totals 17 residues. Trimming cost V 1 base and J 3 bases; bases outside gene matches: 8. The CDR3: CASSQGGTGSLTDTQYF. In nucleotides, the CDR3 is TGCGCCAGCAGCCAAGGTGGGACAGGGTCTTTGACAGATACGCAGTATTTT.

This rearrangement joins TRBV5-1 to TRBJ2-7, with no clear D. This CDR3 spans 16 amino acids. V dropped 2 bases and J dropped 5 bases, with 20 bases sitting between them. CDR1 is SGHRS and CDR2 is YFSETQ in the germline V gene. CDR3: CASSLVGPALLDEQYF. In DNA, the CDR3 is TGCGCCAGCAGCTTAGTTGGCCCCGCACTTTTGGACGAGCAGTACTTC.

The rearrangement joins TRBV6-1 to TRBJ1-1, with D perhaps TRBD1 (6 bases). Trimming pared 5 bases from V and 5 bases from J, leaving 15 bases between. Germline V gene sequence: CDR1 MNHNS, CDR2 SASEGT. The CDR3 has 14 amino acids. The CDR3 coding sequence is TGTGCCAGCAGTTCCCCAGGGGTTAGAACTGAAGCTTTCTTT. Translating it yields CASSSPGVRTEAFF.

This clone was counted between two and nine times. The chain employs TRBV4-2 and TRBJ1-2, with D possibly TRBD1 on 6 matching bases. In germline, CDR1 is LGHNA, CDR2 YNFKEQ. V lost 1 base and J 6 bases, leaving 15 bases between the germline ends. The CDR3 covers 15 residues. DNA of the CDR3: TGTGCCAGCAGCCAAGGGACCCAGGGGCGGGATGGCTACACCTTC. Residues: CASSQGTQGRDGYTF.